These T cell receptor beta chains were read from a single sample in a study of cytomegalovirus exposure and HLA in healthy donors. Profiling relied on immunoSEQ multiplex PCR, and the TCRdb table lists in-frame clones only, not all of them. This repertoire includes about 140,000 clones. Sequenced: PBMCs. These receptors were obtained from a man between 40 and 49 years old in good health and CMV-seronegative. CDR3s include the opening cysteine and the closing phenylalanine or tryptophan. The D gene is left open where the match is weak.

cdr3_aa: CATGQGVTGELFF; cdr3_nt: TGTGCCACTGGACAGGGGGTGACCGGGGAGCTGTTTTTT; v_call: TRBV5-4; j_call: TRBJ2-2; d_call: TRBD1
cdr3_aa: CASSSTITTSGGTDTQYF; cdr3_nt: TGTGCCAGCAGCTCCACGATCACCACTAGCGGGGGGACAGATACGCAGTATTTT; v_call: TRBV7-9; j_call: TRBJ2-3; d_call: TRBD2
cdr3_aa: CAISVGQGGYEQYF; cdr3_nt: TGTGCCATCAGTGTGGGACAGGGGGGCTACGAGCAGTACTTC; v_call: TRBV10-3; j_call: TRBJ2-7; d_call: TRBD1
cdr3_aa: CASSLTGGHNQPQHF; cdr3_nt: TGTGCCAGCAGCTTGACAGGGGGCCACAATCAGCCCCAGCATTTT; v_call: TRBV7-9; j_call: TRBJ1-5; d_call: TRBD1
cdr3_aa: CASSLDIGDRGHAFF; cdr3_nt: TGCGCCAGCAGCTTGGACATAGGGGACAGGGGGCATGCTTTCTTT; v_call: TRBV5-1; j_call: TRBJ1-1; d_call: TRBD1
cdr3_aa: CATSRDLGGTGYNSPLHF; cdr3_nt: TGTGCCACCAGCAGAGATCTCGGGGGTACAGGATATAATTCACCCCTCCACTTT; v_call: TRBV15; j_call: TRBJ1-6; d_call: NA
cdr3_aa: CALEDQPQHF; cdr3_nt: TGTGCCCTAGAAGATCAGCCCCAGCATTTT; v_call: TRBV19; j_call: TRBJ1-5; d_call: NA
cdr3_aa: CASSDSGTPLEQYF; cdr3_nt: TGTGCCAGCAGTGACAGCGGGACACCGCTGGAGCAGTACTTC; v_call: TRBV2; j_call: TRBJ2-7; d_call: NA
cdr3_aa: CASSRLGSALSYEQYF; cdr3_nt: TGTGCCAGCAGTCGACTAGGGTCGGCCCTCTCCTACGAGCAGTACTTC; v_call: TRBV6-6; j_call: TRBJ2-7; d_call: NA
cdr3_aa: CASRLSEGGTYEQYF; cdr3_nt: TGTGCCAGCAGACTATCTGAAGGTGGAACCTACGAGCAGTACTTC; v_call: TRBV2; j_call: TRBJ2-7; d_call: NA
cdr3_aa: CSARGQVLYTF; cdr3_nt: TGCAGTGCTAGAGGACAGGTCCTCTACACCTTC; v_call: TRBV20-1; j_call: TRBJ1-2; d_call: NA
cdr3_aa: CASRTDSGNTIYF; cdr3_nt: TGTGCCAGCAGGACAGACTCTGGAAACACCATATATTTT; v_call: TRBV2; j_call: TRBJ1-3; d_call: NA
cdr3_aa: CASSLGEGATEAFF; cdr3_nt: TGTGCCAGCAGTTTAGGAGAGGGGGCGACTGAAGCTTTCTTT; v_call: TRBV2; j_call: TRBJ1-1; d_call: TRBD1
cdr3_aa: CASSDFRKRGTYEQYF; cdr3_nt: TGTGCCAGCAGTGATTTTAGGAAAAGGGGCACCTACGAGCAGTACTTC; v_call: TRBV2; j_call: TRBJ2-7; d_call: NA
cdr3_aa: CASREGLNTEAFF; cdr3_nt: TGTGCCAGCAGGGAGGGGTTAAACACTGAAGCTTTCTTT; v_call: TRBV6-1; j_call: TRBJ1-1; d_call: NA
cdr3_aa: CASSQGNSYYEQYF; cdr3_nt: TGTGCCAGCAGCCAGGGGAACAGCTACTACGAGCAGTACTTC; v_call: TRBV7-2; j_call: TRBJ2-7; d_call: NA
cdr3_aa: CASSLGTALTGNSPLHF; cdr3_nt: TGCGCCAGCAGCTTGGGGACAGCTCTTACGGGTAATTCACCCCTCCACTTT; v_call: TRBV5-1; j_call: TRBJ1-6; d_call: NA
cdr3_aa: CASSSTLAGGIRTQYF; cdr3_nt: TGTGCCAGCAGCTCCACTTTAGCGGGGGGGATTAGAACGCAGTATTTT; v_call: TRBV11-2; j_call: TRBJ2-3; d_call: TRBD2
cdr3_aa: CAISKTEMNTEAFF; cdr3_nt: TGTGCCATCAGTAAAACAGAAATGAACACTGAAGCTTTCTTT; v_call: TRBV10-3; j_call: TRBJ1-1; d_call: NA
cdr3_aa: CASSLAEGAWTEAFF; cdr3_nt: TGCGCCAGCAGCTTGGCCGAGGGGGCCTGGACTGAAGCTTTCTTT; v_call: TRBV5-1; j_call: TRBJ1-1; d_call: TRBD1
cdr3_aa: CASSPLPLGQQNDGYTF; cdr3_nt: TGCGCCAGCAGTCCCCTCCCGTTGGGACAGCAGAACGATGGCTACACCTTC; v_call: TRBV10-1; j_call: TRBJ1-2; d_call: TRBD1
cdr3_aa: CASSDSRPRETQYF; cdr3_nt: TGTGCCAGCAGCGATTCCAGACCGCGGGAGACCCAGTACTTC; v_call: TRBV5-8; j_call: TRBJ2-5; d_call: NA
cdr3_aa: CASTTGQLTDTQYF; cdr3_nt: TGTGCCAGTACTACGGGACAGCTCACAGATACGCAGTATTTT; v_call: TRBV19; j_call: TRBJ2-3; d_call: TRBD1
cdr3_aa: CASSLVVGGNTEAFF; cdr3_nt: TGTGCCAGCAGTTTAGTAGTAGGGGGCAACACTGAAGCTTTCTTT; v_call: TRBV27; j_call: TRBJ1-1; d_call: TRBD1
cdr3_aa: CASSVEGQGETQYF; cdr3_nt: TGTGCCAGCAGCGTAGAGGGCCAGGGAGAGACCCAGTACTTC; v_call: TRBV9; j_call: TRBJ2-5; d_call: NA
cdr3_aa: CASSPPGQGGETQYF; cdr3_nt: TGTGCCAGTAGTCCTCCGGGACAGGGGGGAGAGACCCAGTACTTC; v_call: TRBV19; j_call: TRBJ2-5; d_call: TRBD1
cdr3_aa: CASSGPAGGSTDTQYF; cdr3_nt: TGTGCCAGCAGCGGACCAGCGGGGGGCTCCACAGATACGCAGTATTTT; v_call: TRBV5-4; j_call: TRBJ2-3; d_call: TRBD2
cdr3_aa: CASSPAGGQPGVYEQYF; cdr3_nt: TGTGCCAGCAGCCCAGCGGGCGGGCAGCCAGGCGTCTACGAGCAGTACTTC; v_call: TRBV7-6; j_call: TRBJ2-7; d_call: NA
cdr3_aa: CASSPGTLYEQYF; cdr3_nt: TGTGCCAGCAGTCCCGGGACTCTCTACGAGCAGTACTTC; v_call: TRBV27; j_call: TRBJ2-7; d_call: NA
cdr3_aa: CASSQESQGFNYGYTF; cdr3_nt: TGTGCCAGCAGCCAAGAAAGCCAGGGGTTTAACTATGGCTACACCTTC; v_call: TRBV14; j_call: TRBJ1-2; d_call: NA
cdr3_aa: CAGHSSGQGSYEQYF; cdr3_nt: TGTGCCGGCCATTCTTCAGGACAGGGATCCTACGAGCAGTACTTC; v_call: TRBV6-1; j_call: TRBJ2-7; d_call: TRBD1
cdr3_aa: CASSPAGQNQPQHF; cdr3_nt: TGTGCCAGCTCACCAGCGGGACAGAATCAGCCCCAGCATTTT; v_call: TRBV18; j_call: TRBJ1-5; d_call: TRBD1
cdr3_aa: CASRTGTSNQPQHF; cdr3_nt: TGTGCCAGCAGGACAGGGACGAGCAATCAGCCCCAGCATTTT; v_call: TRBV2; j_call: TRBJ1-5; d_call: TRBD1
cdr3_aa: CASSLVRAGLFF; cdr3_nt: TGTGCCAGCAGCTTAGTGAGAGCGGGGCTGTTTTTT; v_call: TRBV7-2; j_call: TRBJ2-2; d_call: NA
cdr3_aa: CASSPHGTGDYEQYF; cdr3_nt: TGCGCCAGCAGCCCTCACGGGACAGGGGATTACGAGCAGTACTTC; v_call: TRBV5-1; j_call: TRBJ2-7; d_call: TRBD1
cdr3_aa: CASSAGLAVPYNEQFF; cdr3_nt: TGCGCCAGCAGCGCGGGACTAGCGGTTCCCTACAATGAGCAGTTCTTC; v_call: TRBV5-1; j_call: TRBJ2-1; d_call: TRBD2
cdr3_aa: CASSGTSGGAGELFF; cdr3_nt: TGTGCCAGCAGCGGGACTAGCGGGGGTGCCGGGGAGCTGTTTTTT; v_call: TRBV5-4; j_call: TRBJ2-2; d_call: TRBD2
cdr3_aa: CASSPGQGFEKLFF; cdr3_nt: TGTGCCAGCAGCCCGGGACAGGGTTTCGAAAAACTGTTTTTT; v_call: TRBV27; j_call: TRBJ1-4; d_call: TRBD1
cdr3_aa: CASSPGTGVPNTEAFF; cdr3_nt: TGTGCCAGCAGCCCGGGGACAGGGGTCCCGAACACTGAAGCTTTCTTT; v_call: TRBV7-6; j_call: TRBJ1-1; d_call: TRBD1
cdr3_aa: CASSSTDTQYF; cdr3_nt: TGTGCCAGCAGCTCAACAGATACGCAGTATTTT; v_call: TRBV7-9; j_call: TRBJ2-3; d_call: NA
cdr3_aa: CASSQGGQEAFF; cdr3_nt: TGCGCCAGCAGCCAGGGCGGGCAGGAGGCTTTCTTT; v_call: TRBV4-1; j_call: TRBJ1-1; d_call: NA
cdr3_aa: CASSYGQGIYEQYF; cdr3_nt: TGTGCCAGCAGTTACGGACAGGGGATTTACGAGCAGTACTTC; v_call: TRBV27; j_call: TRBJ2-7; d_call: TRBD1
cdr3_aa: CASSVEPGQDYSPLHF; cdr3_nt: TGTGCCAGCAGCGTAGAGCCGGGACAGGATTATTCACCCCTCCACTTT; v_call: TRBV9; j_call: TRBJ1-6; d_call: TRBD1
cdr3_aa: CASSFDRGSYNEQFF; cdr3_nt: TGTGCCAGCAGCTTTGATAGGGGTTCCTACAATGAGCAGTTCTTC; v_call: TRBV7-2; j_call: TRBJ2-1; d_call: NA
cdr3_aa: CASSPQAGRRQPQHF; cdr3_nt: TGTGCCAGCTCACCACAGGCAGGGAGGAGGCAGCCCCAGCATTTT; v_call: TRBV18; j_call: TRBJ1-5; d_call: NA
cdr3_aa: CASSQGTGVVGEQYF; cdr3_nt: TGCGCCAGCAGCCAAGGGACGGGAGTCGTGGGCGAGCAGTACTTC; v_call: TRBV4-3; j_call: TRBJ2-7; d_call: NA
cdr3_aa: CASSQVGSEGTQYF; cdr3_nt: TGCGCCAGCAGCCAAGTCGGCAGCGAGGGGACCCAGTACTTC; v_call: TRBV4-3; j_call: TRBJ2-5; d_call: NA
cdr3_aa: CASSPQGMNTEAFF; cdr3_nt: TGTGCCAGCTCGCCGCAGGGGATGAACACTGAAGCTTTCTTT; v_call: TRBV18; j_call: TRBJ1-1; d_call: NA
cdr3_aa: CASSRDSLANTIYF; cdr3_nt: TGTGCCAGCAGCCGGGACTCCCTGGCGAACACCATATATTTT; v_call: TRBV6-6; j_call: TRBJ1-3; d_call: NA
cdr3_aa: CASSGGRYEQFF; cdr3_nt: TGTGCCAGTAGCGGGGGACGATATGAGCAGTTCTTC; v_call: TRBV2; j_call: TRBJ2-1; d_call: TRBD2
cdr3_aa: CASSFDQGFEGYTF; cdr3_nt: TGTGCCAGCAGTTTTGACCAGGGGTTTGAGGGCTACACCTTC; v_call: TRBV27; j_call: TRBJ1-2; d_call: NA
cdr3_aa: CASSVEKGLGEKLFF; cdr3_nt: TGTGCCAGCAGCGTAGAAAAGGGGCTGGGTGAAAAACTGTTTTTT; v_call: TRBV9; j_call: TRBJ1-4; d_call: NA
cdr3_aa: CASSTGYPYEQYF; cdr3_nt: TGTGCCAGCAGTACCGGGTATCCCTACGAGCAGTACTTC; v_call: TRBV6-6; j_call: TRBJ2-7; d_call: NA
cdr3_aa: CASSRGQGSDEQYF; cdr3_nt: TGTGCCAGCTCACGTGGACAGGGGTCCGACGAGCAGTACTTC; v_call: TRBV18; j_call: TRBJ2-7; d_call: TRBD1